This passage covers 13 T cell receptor beta chains from one sample sequenced in a study of T cells expressing NK-cell markers (dated by TCRdb to about 2020). Libraries were built with 5' RACE. Sequenced on an Illumina HiSeq 2000. Each entry corresponds to one CDR3 protein sequence from reads that TCRdb reprocessed, and DNA is not given. The data table for this sample lists 200,000 to 300,000 distinct CDR3 sequences. Roughly 0.4% of the sample rests with the top ten. The sequencing input was blood T cells: a sorted CD56 or NKG2C T cell subset, CD4+ or CD8+ T cells, or bulk PBMC T cells (not recorded which). The receptors stem from a man younger than 30 in good health. Donor details come from another sample of the same person, matched by shared clones.

The chain uses TRBV18 and TRBJ1-2. The germline CDR1 and CDR2 sequences are KGHSH and LQKENI. This CDR3 spans 13 amino acids. CDR3 in amino acids: CASSQQGVYGYTF.

The gene calls are TRBV5-1 and TRBJ2-1; TCRdb outputs TRBD2, but without DNA this stays unchecked. The CDR3 runs 16 residues. Germline CDR1 SGHRS, CDR2 YFSETQ. This CDR3 is CASSLQTSGVYNEQFF.

J is TRBJ2-3 and V is TRBV18; there is no DNA to check the TCRdb D call of TRBD1. Germline CDR1 KGHSH, CDR2 LQKENI. This CDR3 region has 15 residues. CDR3 in amino acids: CASSPPGISGDTQYF. Supplemented by reference TRBV18 and TRBJ2-3, the full variable domain reads NAGVMQNPRHLVRRRGQEARLRCSPMKGHSHVYWYRQLPEEGLKFMVYLQKENIIDESGMPKERFSAEFPKEGPSILRIQQVVRGDSAAYFCASSPPGISGDTQYFGPGTRLTVL.

The chain combines TRBV18 with TRBJ1-5; TCRdb's assignment of TRBD1 cannot be checked, as there is no DNA. From germline, CDR1 is KGHSH and CDR2 LQKENI. CDR3 length: 15 residues. CDR3 loop: CASSPDGLGNQPQHF.

This chain joins TRBV14 and TRBJ2-3; TCRdb selects TRBD2, and the lack of DNA leaves this call unchecked. CDR3 size: 16 residues. Germline-derived CDR1 and CDR2 are SGHDN and FVKESK. CDR3 protein: CASSRVTGVGADTQYF. Looking up the rest from reference TRBV14 and TRBJ2-3 gives the full variable domain: EAGVTQFPSHSVIEKGQTVTLRCDPISGHDNLYWYRRVMGKEIKFLLHFVKESKQDESGMPNNRFLAERTGGTYSTLKVQPAELEDSGVYFCASSRVTGVGADTQYFGPGTRLTVL.

The V gene is TRBV4-3, the J gene TRBJ2-3; TCRdb returns TRBD1, unconfirmable since there is no DNA. Germline V CDR1 and CDR2: LGHNA, YSLEER. This CDR3 has 13 residues. CDR3 residues: CASSRGVTDTQYF.

V and J are TRBV28 and TRBJ2-3. The CDR3 totals 19 residues. CDR1 is MDHEN and CDR2 is SYDVKM in the germline V gene. This chain's CDR3 is CASSLPIDLWRTSTDTQYF.

The CDR3 region is CASSLVAGGRYNEQFF. The chain links TRBV11-2 to TRBJ2-1; TCRdb's D gene call, TRBD2, goes unchecked for lack of DNA. Germline CDR1 SGHAT, CDR2 FQNNGV. The CDR3 is made up of 16 amino acids.

This chain's CDR3 is CASSLRAGLNYGYTF. V gene TRBV12-3 or TRBV12-4 combines with J gene TRBJ1-2. The length of the CDR3 is 15 residues.

The chain has TRBV6-1 and TRBJ2-5. In germline, CDR1 is MNHNS, CDR2 SASEGT. CDR3 length: 16 amino acids. The chain's CDR3 is CASSVLVVQTQETQYF.

V is TRBV29-1 and J is TRBJ2-1; lacking DNA, the TRBD1 call made by TCRdb goes unchecked. Germline CDR1 is SQVTM and CDR2 is ANQGSEA. The CDR3 spans 15 residues. CDR3 protein: CSVERLGLGHNEQFF.

V gene TRBV12-3 or TRBV12-4 combines with J gene TRBJ1-6. The CDR3 contains 14 residues. This chain's CDR3 is CASSPNLGRSPLHF.

The chain employs TRBV20-1 and TRBJ2-1; TCRdb's D call, TRBD1, is unchecked because there is no DNA. Per the germline V gene, CDR1 is DFQATT and CDR2 is SNEGSKA (reference sequence). This CDR3 comprises 13 residues. CDR3 amino acids: CRAIGTAVNEQFF.